These T cell receptor beta chains were read from a single sample in a study of beta chain features in type 1 diabetes. The repertoire was sequenced with immunoSEQ multiplex PCR; TCRdb's copy has only in-frame clones and lacks some. The sample yields 300,000 to 350,000 clones, about 13% seen once. The source material was naive CD4+ T cells from blood. The receptors here all came from a woman aged 18-29 years with type 1 diabetes. The CDR3 runs from the conserved cysteine through the conserved F or W. The D gene is left open where the match is weak. Some rows mark clone size as missing; the rest say once, few, many or name a class of expanded clone.

J gene: TRBJ2-7
clone size: few
D gene: TRBD2
V gene: TRBV19
CDR3 DNA: TGTGCCAGTAGGGACGTAGCGGGAGGGGGCTACGAGCAGTACTTC
CDR3 protein: CASRDVAGGGYEQYF

J gene: TRBJ1-2
clone size: .
D gene: TRBD1
V gene: TRBV2
CDR3 DNA: TGTGCCAGCAGGGGGGACAGTGTTAACTATGGCTACACCTTC
CDR3 protein: CASRGDSVNYGYTF

J gene: TRBJ2-5
clone size: .
D gene: TRBD2
V gene: TRBV5-6
CDR3 DNA: TGTGCCAGCAGCTTGGTGTCTAGCGGGGTTTACCAAGAGACCCAGTACTTC
CDR3 protein: CASSLVSSGVYQETQYF

J gene: TRBJ1-1
clone size: few
D gene: .
V gene: TRBV5-6
CDR3 DNA: TGTGCCAGCAGCCTGACAGCGAATAAAGCTTTCTTT
CDR3 protein: CASSLTANKAFF

J gene: TRBJ1-5
clone size: .
D gene: .
V gene: TRBV28
CDR3 DNA: TGTGCCAGCAGAGGGACATACAATCAGCCCCAGCATTTT
CDR3 protein: CASRGTYNQPQHF

J gene: TRBJ1-1
clone size: .
D gene: .
V gene: TRBV18
CDR3 DNA: TGTGCCAGCTCCCCCGGAGCGAACACTGAAGCTTTCTTT
CDR3 protein: CASSPGANTEAFF

J gene: TRBJ2-1
clone size: few
D gene: .
V gene: TRBV11-2
CDR3 DNA: TGTGCCAGCAGCTTAGGGAGGGTTCGTGGTGAGCAGTTCTTC
CDR3 protein: CASSLGRVRGEQFF

J gene: TRBJ1-1
clone size: .
D gene: .
V gene: TRBV4-1
CDR3 DNA: TGCGCCGGCAGCCAGGAGCACAGGGACACTGAAGCTTTCTTT
CDR3 protein: CAGSQEHRDTEAFF

J gene: TRBJ1-1
clone size: .
D gene: .
V gene: TRBV20-1
CDR3 DNA: TGCAGTGCTCCAGGGGTTGGTGAAGCTTTCTTT
CDR3 protein: CSAPGVGEAFF

J gene: TRBJ2-5
clone size: .
D gene: TRBD2
V gene: TRBV7-9
CDR3 DNA: TGTGCCAGCAGCTTAGGTTTAGCGGGGCCAGAAGAGACCCAGTACTTC
CDR3 protein: CASSLGLAGPEETQYF

J gene: TRBJ2-1
clone size: .
D gene: .
V gene: TRBV9
CDR3 DNA: TGTGCCAGCAGCGTCCTAGATTACAATGAGCAGTTCTTC
CDR3 protein: CASSVLDYNEQFF

J gene: TRBJ2-1
clone size: .
D gene: .
V gene: TRBV28
CDR3 DNA: TGTGCCAGCAGTTTATCGGAGTTGGGACTGCAGTTCTTC
CDR3 protein: CASSLSELGLQFF

J gene: TRBJ2-2
clone size: .
D gene: TRBD2
V gene: TRBV2
CDR3 DNA: TGTGCCAGCAGTGGTGTAGCGGGGCTCACCGGGGAGCTGTTTTTT
CDR3 protein: CASSGVAGLTGELFF

J gene: TRBJ2-6
clone size: .
D gene: .
V gene: TRBV19
CDR3 DNA: TGTGCCAGTAGCCAGATCTCTGGGGCCAACGTCCTGACTTTC
CDR3 protein: CASSQISGANVLTF

J gene: TRBJ2-7
clone size: .
D gene: TRBD2
V gene: TRBV30
CDR3 DNA: TGTGCCTCGAACCGGAAGACTAGCGGGAGTCACGAGCAGTACTTC
CDR3 protein: CASNRKTSGSHEQYF

J gene: TRBJ1-5
clone size: .
D gene: .
V gene: TRBV30
CDR3 DNA: TGTGCCTGGAGTAGGGGGGGTCTTCAGCCCCAGCATTTT
CDR3 protein: CAWSRGGLQPQHF

J gene: TRBJ2-4
clone size: few
D gene: .
V gene: TRBV18
CDR3 DNA: TGTGCCAGCTCACCACCGGGGCAGGCAGAGTCCATTCAGTACTTC
CDR3 protein: CASSPPGQAESIQYF

J gene: TRBJ2-6
clone size: few
D gene: .
V gene: TRBV7-9
CDR3 DNA: TGTGCCAGCAGCCGGGGAATTTCTGGGGCCAACGTCCTGACTTTC
CDR3 protein: CASSRGISGANVLTF

J gene: TRBJ2-3
clone size: few
D gene: .
V gene: TRBV9
CDR3 DNA: TGTGCCAGCAGCGTCCTCCTGGCTAGCACAGATACGCAGTATTTT
CDR3 protein: CASSVLLASTDTQYF

J gene: TRBJ1-1
clone size: few
D gene: .
V gene: TRBV5-6
CDR3 DNA: TGTGCCAGCTCCTCCGCCCAGGGGAACACTGAAGCTTTCTTT
CDR3 protein: CASSSAQGNTEAFF

J gene: TRBJ2-5
clone size: .
D gene: TRBD2
V gene: TRBV2
CDR3 DNA: TGTGCCAGCAGTGTCTTTAGGCCGGGACTAGCGGGTGAGACCCAGTACTTC
CDR3 protein: CASSVFRPGLAGETQYF

J gene: TRBJ2-3
clone size: many
D gene: .
V gene: TRBV7-9
CDR3 DNA: TGTGCGGGCGGGGCGAGCACAGATACGCAGTATTTT
CDR3 protein: CAGGASTDTQYF

J gene: TRBJ2-2
clone size: .
D gene: TRBD1
V gene: TRBV28
CDR3 DNA: TGTGCCAGCAGTTTTCCGGGACAGGAGAACACCGGGGAGCTGTTTTTT
CDR3 protein: CASSFPGQENTGELFF

J gene: TRBJ2-3
clone size: .
D gene: .
V gene: TRBV30
CDR3 DNA: TGTGCCTGGAGCATAAGGGGAGATACGCAGTATTTT
CDR3 protein: CAWSIRGDTQYF

J gene: TRBJ2-5
clone size: few
D gene: TRBD1
V gene: TRBV5-4
CDR3 DNA: TGTGCCAGCAGCCGGGACAGATACCAAGAGACCCAGTACTTC
CDR3 protein: CASSRDRYQETQYF

J gene: TRBJ2-7
clone size: .
D gene: .
V gene: TRBV5-1
CDR3 DNA: TGCGCCAGCAGCTTGTCATGGAGCCGCCCGTCGTACGAGCAGTACTTC
CDR3 protein: CASSLSWSRPSYEQYF

J gene: TRBJ2-1
clone size: few
D gene: .
V gene: TRBV5-6
CDR3 DNA: TGTGCCAGCAGCTTGGGGCTTCCTTCCTACAATGAGCAGTTCTTC
CDR3 protein: CASSLGLPSYNEQFF

J gene: TRBJ2-1
clone size: few
D gene: .
V gene: TRBV12-5
CDR3 DNA: TGTGCTAGTGGTTTCTCGTTCGGGAGTGACTCCTACAATGAGCAGTTCTTC
CDR3 protein: CASGFSFGSDSYNEQFF

J gene: TRBJ1-4
clone size: .
D gene: .
V gene: TRBV7-9
CDR3 DNA: TGTGCCAGCAGCTTACGGGGGACCGAAAAACTGTTTTTT
CDR3 protein: CASSLRGTEKLFF

J gene: TRBJ2-1
clone size: few
D gene: TRBD2
V gene: TRBV28
CDR3 DNA: TGTGCCAGCAGTACCGCCTCGGGGGGGAGCTCCTACAATGAGCAGTTCTTC
CDR3 protein: CASSTASGGSSYNEQFF

J gene: TRBJ2-5
clone size: .
D gene: .
V gene: TRBV6-5
CDR3 DNA: TGTGCCAGCACAGGACTACGAGAGACCCAGTACTTC
CDR3 protein: CASTGLRETQYF